This record looks at one TCR beta chain sequence and its context. The data were produced by immunoSEQ multiplex PCR, yet TCRdb's version contains in-frame clones alone and is incomplete. Altogether over 100,000 clones are present, about 87% being singletons, with the ten largest covering 7% to 10%. The data are from a study of T cell responses to AZD1222 COVID-19 vaccine. The CDR3 loop spans 12 amino acids. V gave up 4 bases and J gave up 2 bases, with 3 bases separating them. Germline-derived CDR1 and CDR2 are KGHDR and SFDVKD. This receptor was taken from an adult in good health. The material was peripheral blood, obtained on day 0 of AZD1222 vaccination. J is TRBJ2-3 and V is TRBV24-1; D not resolved. CDR3 sequence reads: CATSDFTDTQYF. The CDR3 bases are TGTGCCACCAGTGACTTCACAGATACGCAGTATTTT.